The rows below give T cell receptor beta chains drawn from one sample of a study of cytomegalovirus exposure and HLA in healthy donors. Sequenced by immunoSEQ multiplex PCR; TCRdb stores in-frame clones only, minus some. Here the sample spans roughly 160,000 clones, 70% to 90% being singletons. Sequencing was done on a sample of PBMCs. The receptors were gathered from a male donor in good health and CMV-seronegative. Both conserved end residues are part of each CDR3. The D gene is left open where the match is weak. The listing skips clone size in some rows; elsewhere it reads once, few, many or a size class.

CDR3 protein: CASSIRTGASTDTQYF
CDR3 DNA: TGTGCCAGTAGTATCCGCACAGGGGCCAGCACAGATACGCAGTATTTT
D gene: TRBD1
V gene: TRBV19
clone size: -
J gene: TRBJ2-3

CDR3 protein: CSVSRGEETQYF
CDR3 DNA: TGCAGCGTCAGCAGGGGGGAAGAGACCCAGTACTTC
D gene: -
V gene: TRBV29-1
clone size: -
J gene: TRBJ2-5

CDR3 protein: CASSVSRDSRNTIYF
CDR3 DNA: TGTGCCAGCAGTGTTTCCCGGGACAGTCGAAACACCATATATTTT
D gene: TRBD1
V gene: TRBV6-5
clone size: -
J gene: TRBJ1-3

CDR3 protein: CASGGTDRRLANYGYTF
CDR3 DNA: TGTGCCAGCGGCGGAACGGACAGGCGACTTGCTAACTATGGCTACACCTTC
D gene: TRBD1
V gene: TRBV9
clone size: -
J gene: TRBJ1-2

CDR3 protein: CAGPTSGQRPYEQYF
CDR3 DNA: TGTGCGGGGCCTACTAGCGGGCAAAGACCCTACGAGCAGTACTTC
D gene: TRBD2
V gene: TRBV27
clone size: few
J gene: TRBJ2-7

CDR3 protein: CASRDGGGNTIYF
CDR3 DNA: TGTGCCAGCAGAGACGGGGGAGGAAACACCATATATTTT
D gene: -
V gene: TRBV28
clone size: -
J gene: TRBJ1-3

CDR3 protein: CASSPKRTGGFTGELFF
CDR3 DNA: TGTGCCAGCAGCCCAAAGCGGACAGGGGGCTTTACCGGGGAGCTGTTTTTT
D gene: TRBD1
V gene: TRBV7-2
clone size: -
J gene: TRBJ2-2

CDR3 protein: CATSSVEGQHTEAFF
CDR3 DNA: TGTGCCACCAGCAGTGTTGAGGGACAGCACACTGAAGCTTTCTTT
D gene: TRBD1
V gene: TRBV15
clone size: many
J gene: TRBJ1-1

CDR3 protein: CASSDTSRGLTGELFF
CDR3 DNA: TGCGCCAGCAGCGATACGTCGAGGGGACTCACCGGGGAGCTGTTTTTT
D gene: -
V gene: TRBV4-1
clone size: -
J gene: TRBJ2-2

CDR3 protein: CASSLKVSTGELFF
CDR3 DNA: TGTGCCAGCAGCTTAAAAGTTAGCACCGGGGAGCTGTTTTTT
D gene: -
V gene: TRBV7-3
clone size: -
J gene: TRBJ2-2

CDR3 protein: CSVEGRSSYNEQFF
CDR3 DNA: TGCAGCGTTGAGGGCAGAAGCTCCTACAATGAGCAGTTCTTC
D gene: -
V gene: TRBV29-1
clone size: -
J gene: TRBJ2-1

CDR3 protein: CASSVEAGGYNEQFF
CDR3 DNA: TGTGCCAGCAGCGTAGAGGCGGGAGGTTACAATGAGCAGTTCTTC
D gene: TRBD2
V gene: TRBV9
clone size: -
J gene: TRBJ2-1

CDR3 protein: CASSPFLLAGNQETQYF
CDR3 DNA: TGTGCCAGTAGCCCCTTCTTACTAGCGGGGAACCAAGAGACCCAGTACTTC
D gene: TRBD2
V gene: TRBV19
clone size: -
J gene: TRBJ2-5

CDR3 protein: CASSLDWGRDTQYF
CDR3 DNA: TGTGCCAGCAGCTTGGATTGGGGGCGAGATACGCAGTATTTT
D gene: -
V gene: TRBV5-4
clone size: -
J gene: TRBJ2-3

CDR3 protein: CASSLAKAGMKTGELFF
CDR3 DNA: TGTGCCAGCAGCTTAGCTAAGGCAGGGATGAAGACCGGGGAGCTGTTTTTT
D gene: -
V gene: TRBV7-8
clone size: -
J gene: TRBJ2-2